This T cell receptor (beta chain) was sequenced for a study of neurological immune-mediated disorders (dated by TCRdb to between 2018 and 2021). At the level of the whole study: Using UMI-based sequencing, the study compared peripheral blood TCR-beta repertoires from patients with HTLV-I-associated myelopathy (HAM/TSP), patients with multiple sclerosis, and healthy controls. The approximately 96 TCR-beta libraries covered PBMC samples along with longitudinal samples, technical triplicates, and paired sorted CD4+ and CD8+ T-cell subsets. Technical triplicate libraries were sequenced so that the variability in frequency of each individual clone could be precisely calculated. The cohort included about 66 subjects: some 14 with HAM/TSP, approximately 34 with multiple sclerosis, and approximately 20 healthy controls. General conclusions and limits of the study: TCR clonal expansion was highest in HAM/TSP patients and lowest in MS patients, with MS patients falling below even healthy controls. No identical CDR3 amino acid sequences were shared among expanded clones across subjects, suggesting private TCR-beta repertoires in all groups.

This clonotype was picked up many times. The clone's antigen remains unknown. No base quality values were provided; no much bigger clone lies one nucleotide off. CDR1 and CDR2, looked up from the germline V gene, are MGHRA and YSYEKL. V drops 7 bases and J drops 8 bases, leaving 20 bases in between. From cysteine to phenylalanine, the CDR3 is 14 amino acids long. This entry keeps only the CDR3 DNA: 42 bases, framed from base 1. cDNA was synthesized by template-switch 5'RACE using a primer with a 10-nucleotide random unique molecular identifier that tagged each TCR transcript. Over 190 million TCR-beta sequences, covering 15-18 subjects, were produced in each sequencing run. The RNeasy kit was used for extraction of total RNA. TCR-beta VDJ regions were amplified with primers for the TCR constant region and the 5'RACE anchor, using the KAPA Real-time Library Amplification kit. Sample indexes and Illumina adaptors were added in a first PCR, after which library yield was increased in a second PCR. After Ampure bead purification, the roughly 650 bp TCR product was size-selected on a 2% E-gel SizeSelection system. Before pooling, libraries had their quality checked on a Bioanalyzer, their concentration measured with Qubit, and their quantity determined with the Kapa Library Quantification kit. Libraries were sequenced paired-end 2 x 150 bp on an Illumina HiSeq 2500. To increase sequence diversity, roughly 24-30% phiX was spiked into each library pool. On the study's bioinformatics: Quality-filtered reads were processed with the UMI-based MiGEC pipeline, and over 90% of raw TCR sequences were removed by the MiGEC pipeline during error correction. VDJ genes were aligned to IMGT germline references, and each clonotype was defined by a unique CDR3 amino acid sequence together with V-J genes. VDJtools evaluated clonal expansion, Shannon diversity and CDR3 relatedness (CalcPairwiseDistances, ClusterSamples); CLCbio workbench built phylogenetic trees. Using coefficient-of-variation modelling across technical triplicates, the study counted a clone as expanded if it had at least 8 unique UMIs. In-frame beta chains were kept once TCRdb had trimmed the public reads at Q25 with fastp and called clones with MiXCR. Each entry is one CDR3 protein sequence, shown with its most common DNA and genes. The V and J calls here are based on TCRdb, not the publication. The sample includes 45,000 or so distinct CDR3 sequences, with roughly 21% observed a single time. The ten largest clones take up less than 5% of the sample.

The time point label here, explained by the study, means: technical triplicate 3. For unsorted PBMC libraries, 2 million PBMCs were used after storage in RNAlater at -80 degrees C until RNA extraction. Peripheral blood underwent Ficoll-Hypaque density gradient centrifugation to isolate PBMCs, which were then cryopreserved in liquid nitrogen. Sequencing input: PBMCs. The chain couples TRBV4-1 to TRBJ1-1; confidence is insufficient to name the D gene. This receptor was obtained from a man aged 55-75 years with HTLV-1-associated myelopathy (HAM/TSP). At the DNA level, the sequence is TGCGCCAGCACCCGCCAACCTCAAGTGAGAGAAGCTTTCTTT. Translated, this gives CASTRQPQVREAFF.